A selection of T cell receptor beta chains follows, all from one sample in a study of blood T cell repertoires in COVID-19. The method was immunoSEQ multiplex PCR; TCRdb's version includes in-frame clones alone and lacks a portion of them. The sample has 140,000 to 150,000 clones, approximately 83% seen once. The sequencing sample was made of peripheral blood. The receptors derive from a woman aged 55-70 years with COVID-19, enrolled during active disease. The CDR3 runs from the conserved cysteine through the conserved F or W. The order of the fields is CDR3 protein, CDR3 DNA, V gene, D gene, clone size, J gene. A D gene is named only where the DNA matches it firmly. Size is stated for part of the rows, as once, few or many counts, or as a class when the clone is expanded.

CDR3aa: CAWTVTLVGSYEQYF
CDR3nt: TGTGCCTGGACTGTTACTCTGGTGGGGTCCTACGAGCAGTACTTC
v_gene: TRBV5-4
d_gene: .
abundance: .
j_gene: TRBJ2-7

CDR3aa: CASSQDQVGYGYTF
CDR3nt: TGTGCCAGCAGCCAAGATCAAGTCGGCTATGGCTACACCTTC
v_gene: TRBV3-1/TRBV3-2
d_gene: .
abundance: .
j_gene: TRBJ1-2

CDR3aa: CASSSEGPRSTEAFF
CDR3nt: TGTGCCAGCAGCTCAGAAGGCCCTCGGAGCACTGAAGCTTTCTTT
v_gene: TRBV5-8
d_gene: .
abundance: .
j_gene: TRBJ1-1

CDR3aa: CASSLALGQTYGYTF
CDR3nt: TGTGCCAGCAGCTTAGCGCTTGGGCAGACCTATGGCTACACCTTC
v_gene: TRBV7-9
d_gene: .
abundance: .
j_gene: TRBJ1-2

CDR3aa: CASSFGRRELFF
CDR3nt: TGTGCCAGCAGTTTTGGCAGAAGGGAGCTGTTTTTT
v_gene: TRBV27
d_gene: .
abundance: many
j_gene: TRBJ2-2

CDR3aa: CASSRGERTDTQYF
CDR3nt: TGCGCCAGCAGCCGGGGGGAGCGCACAGATACGCAGTATTTT
v_gene: TRBV5-1
d_gene: TRBD2
abundance: .
j_gene: TRBJ2-3

CDR3aa: CASSWVTGGQGNYGYTF
CDR3nt: TGTGCCAGCAGCTGGGTGACAGGGGGCCAGGGTAACTATGGCTACACCTTC
v_gene: TRBV5-4
d_gene: TRBD1
abundance: .
j_gene: TRBJ1-2

CDR3aa: CASSYGQGFSGNTIYF
CDR3nt: TGTGCCAGCAGCTATGGACAGGGGTTTTCTGGAAACACCATATATTTT
v_gene: TRBV3-1/TRBV3-2
d_gene: TRBD1
abundance: .
j_gene: TRBJ1-3

CDR3aa: CASSQARQFNYGYTF
CDR3nt: TGCGCCAGCAGTCAAGCTCGACAGTTTAACTATGGCTACACCTTC
v_gene: TRBV23-1
d_gene: .
abundance: .
j_gene: TRBJ1-2

CDR3aa: CASSRTGNEQYF
CDR3nt: TGTGCCAGCAGTCGGACAGGGAACGAGCAGTACTTC
v_gene: TRBV6-2/TRBV6-3
d_gene: TRBD1
abundance: .
j_gene: TRBJ2-7

CDR3aa: CASSSPGGSFSNQPQHF
CDR3nt: TGTGCCAGTAGTTCCCCTGGGGGGTCTTTCAGCAATCAGCCCCAGCATTTT
v_gene: TRBV19
d_gene: .
abundance: .
j_gene: TRBJ1-5

CDR3aa: CANINVRTGGNQPQHF
CDR3nt: TGTGCCAACATAAACGTCCGGACAGGCGGGAATCAGCCCCAGCATTTT
v_gene: TRBV6-4
d_gene: TRBD1
abundance: .
j_gene: TRBJ1-5

CDR3aa: CASSQDRFPPNGYTF
CDR3nt: TGCGCCAGCAGCCAAGACCGGTTCCCCCCCAATGGCTACACCTTC
v_gene: TRBV4-1
d_gene: .
abundance: once
j_gene: TRBJ1-2

CDR3aa: CASSYDREAMNTEAFF
CDR3nt: TGTGCCAGCAGTTACGACAGGGAGGCGATGAACACTGAAGCTTTCTTT
v_gene: TRBV28
d_gene: TRBD1
abundance: .
j_gene: TRBJ1-1

CDR3aa: CASSGRDRGGIQYF
CDR3nt: TGTGCCAGCAGCGGCCGGGACAGGGGAGGCATTCAGTACTTC
v_gene: TRBV7-2
d_gene: TRBD1
abundance: .
j_gene: TRBJ2-4

CDR3aa: CASSIVPGASGGAVTYNEQFF
CDR3nt: TGTGCCAGTAGTATAGTCCCGGGGGCTAGCGGGGGGGCCGTGACCTACAATGAGCAGTTCTTC
v_gene: TRBV19
d_gene: TRBD2
abundance: .
j_gene: TRBJ2-1

CDR3aa: CASRTTSRPYEQYF
CDR3nt: TGTGCCAGTAGAACCACTAGCCGACCCTACGAGCAGTACTTC
v_gene: TRBV19
d_gene: .
abundance: .
j_gene: TRBJ2-7

CDR3aa: CATLYWTALSYEQYF
CDR3nt: TGTGCCACTTTGTATTGGACTGCCCTCTCCTACGAGCAGTACTTC
v_gene: TRBV10-3
d_gene: .
abundance: .
j_gene: TRBJ2-7

CDR3aa: CASSLAESTDTQYF
CDR3nt: TGCGCCAGCAGCTTGGCGGAGAGCACAGATACGCAGTATTTT
v_gene: TRBV5-1
d_gene: .
abundance: .
j_gene: TRBJ2-3

CDR3aa: CASSRAGGASDTQYF
CDR3nt: TGTGCCAGTAGTCGTGCAGGGGGCGCATCAGATACGCAGTATTTT
v_gene: TRBV19
d_gene: TRBD1
abundance: .
j_gene: TRBJ2-3

CDR3aa: CASSSGIGNQPQHF
CDR3nt: TGCGCCAGCAGCTCGGGAATAGGCAATCAGCCCCAGCATTTT
v_gene: TRBV5-1
d_gene: .
abundance: .
j_gene: TRBJ1-5

CDR3aa: CASSSIDRGNTGELFF
CDR3nt: TGTGCCAGCAGCTCCATCGACAGGGGAAACACCGGGGAGCTGTTTTTT
v_gene: TRBV7-9
d_gene: TRBD1
abundance: .
j_gene: TRBJ2-2

CDR3aa: CASRPCFGTGADYGYTF
CDR3nt: .
v_gene: TRBV12-2
d_gene: .
abundance: .
j_gene: TRBJ1-2

CDR3aa: CASSFRETQYF
CDR3nt: TGTGCCAGCAGTTTTCGGGAGACCCAGTACTTC
v_gene: TRBV12-3/TRBV12-4
d_gene: .
abundance: .
j_gene: TRBJ2-5

CDR3aa: CASSELPGLVEKLFF
CDR3nt: TGTGCCAGCAGTGAACTTCCGGGGTTAGTTGAAAAACTGTTTTTT
v_gene: TRBV2
d_gene: .
abundance: .
j_gene: TRBJ1-4

CDR3aa: CASSEARGNPNTIYF
CDR3nt: TGTGCCAGCAGTGAAGCGAGGGGGAATCCAAACACCATATATTTT
v_gene: TRBV6-1
d_gene: .
abundance: .
j_gene: TRBJ1-3

CDR3aa: CASSFEGDYQVEKLFF
CDR3nt: TGCGCCAGCAGCTTTGAAGGGGACTACCAGGTTGAAAAACTGTTTTTT
v_gene: TRBV5-1
d_gene: .
abundance: .
j_gene: TRBJ1-4

CDR3aa: CSVEDVRAQYF
CDR3nt: TGCAGCGTTGAAGATGTCCGGGCCCAGTACTTC
v_gene: TRBV29-1
d_gene: .
abundance: .
j_gene: TRBJ2-5

CDR3aa: CGTGIGDQPQHF
CDR3nt: TGTGGCACAGGGATTGGCGATCAGCCCCAGCATTTT
v_gene: TRBV6-6
d_gene: .
abundance: .
j_gene: TRBJ1-5

CDR3aa: CASSLEDTAGAFF
CDR3nt: TGTGCCAGCAGCTTAGAGGACACAGCTGGCGCTTTCTTT
v_gene: TRBV7-2
d_gene: .
abundance: .
j_gene: TRBJ1-1

CDR3aa: CASETGLRNIQYF
CDR3nt: TGTGCCAGCGAGACAGGGTTGAGGAACATTCAGTACTTC
v_gene: TRBV2
d_gene: TRBD1
abundance: .
j_gene: TRBJ2-4

CDR3aa: CASSYTGYYEQYF
CDR3nt: TGCGCCAGCAGCTACACAGGGTACTACGAGCAGTACTTC
v_gene: TRBV5-1
d_gene: .
abundance: .
j_gene: TRBJ2-7

CDR3aa: CASRENDRNQPQHF
CDR3nt: TGTGCCAGCAGAGAAAACGACAGAAATCAGCCCCAGCATTTT
v_gene: TRBV2
d_gene: .
abundance: .
j_gene: TRBJ1-5

CDR3aa: CATSRGGSLGQGAREQYF
CDR3nt: TGTGCCACCAGCAGAGGAGGGTCCTTGGGACAGGGGGCTCGCGAGCAGTACTTC
v_gene: TRBV15
d_gene: TRBD1
abundance: .
j_gene: TRBJ2-7

CDR3aa: CASSRELRVTGELFF
CDR3nt: TGCGCCAGCAGCCGGGAGCTTCGAGTCACCGGGGAGCTGTTTTTT
v_gene: TRBV5-1
d_gene: .
abundance: .
j_gene: TRBJ2-2

CDR3aa: CASSIRTGRENYGYTF
CDR3nt: TGTGCCAGTAGTATCCGTACGGGACGGGAGAACTATGGCTACACCTTC
v_gene: TRBV19
d_gene: .
abundance: .
j_gene: TRBJ1-2

CDR3aa: CASSPNSGTLRNYGYTF
CDR3nt: TGTGCCAGCTCCCCCAATTCCGGGACACTCCGGAACTATGGCTACACCTTC
v_gene: TRBV18
d_gene: .
abundance: .
j_gene: TRBJ1-2

CDR3aa: CASSLWNTEAFF
CDR3nt: TGTGCCAGCAGTCTCTGGAACACTGAAGCTTTCTTT
v_gene: TRBV28
d_gene: .
abundance: .
j_gene: TRBJ1-1

CDR3aa: CASSPRGGSSYNEQFF
CDR3nt: TGCGCCAGCAGCCCCCGCGGGGGGTCCTCCTACAATGAGCAGTTCTTC
v_gene: TRBV5-1
d_gene: TRBD2
abundance: .
j_gene: TRBJ2-1

CDR3aa: CASSLGGRSVNEKLFF
CDR3nt: TGTGCCAGCAGCTTGGGAGGAAGGTCGGTGAATGAAAAACTGTTTTTT
v_gene: TRBV5-4
d_gene: .
abundance: .
j_gene: TRBJ1-4

CDR3aa: CASSQSGAAQYF
CDR3nt: TGCGCCAGCAGCCAAAGCGGGGCTGCGCAGTATTTT
v_gene: TRBV4-1
d_gene: TRBD2
abundance: .
j_gene: TRBJ2-3

CDR3aa: CASSQEQGFYEQYF
CDR3nt: TGCGCCAGCAGCCAAGAACAGGGATTCTACGAGCAGTACTTC
v_gene: TRBV4-1
d_gene: .
abundance: .
j_gene: TRBJ2-7

CDR3aa: CASSLTPSGQGFGYTF
CDR3nt: TGTGCCAGCAGCTTAACGCCTTCGGGACAGGGGTTCGGCTACACCTTC
v_gene: TRBV11-2
d_gene: TRBD1
abundance: .
j_gene: TRBJ1-2

CDR3aa: CASPTRGRQPQHF
CDR3nt: TGTGCCAGCCCGACCCGGGGGAGGCAGCCCCAGCATTTT
v_gene: TRBV6-4
d_gene: .
abundance: .
j_gene: TRBJ1-5

CDR3aa: CASSLVGLAAYEQYF
CDR3nt: TGCGCCAGCAGCTTGGTGGGACTAGCGGCCTACGAGCAGTACTTC
v_gene: TRBV5-1
d_gene: TRBD2
abundance: .
j_gene: TRBJ2-7

CDR3aa: CASSQQGALGYTF
CDR3nt: TGTGCCAGCAGTCAACAGGGGGCGCTTGGCTACACCTTC
v_gene: TRBV7-9
d_gene: TRBD1
abundance: .
j_gene: TRBJ1-2

CDR3aa: CASSLFWGVGNTIYF
CDR3nt: TGTGCCAGCAGTTTATTTTGGGGGGTTGGAAACACCATATATTTT
v_gene: TRBV27
d_gene: .
abundance: .
j_gene: TRBJ1-3

CDR3aa: CASSSLSTGNTEAFF
CDR3nt: TGTGCCAGCAGCTCCCTATCGACAGGGAACACTGAAGCTTTCTTT
v_gene: TRBV6-5
d_gene: .
abundance: .
j_gene: TRBJ1-1

CDR3aa: CASSLGVARGNEQFF
CDR3nt: TGTGCCAGCAGCCTCGGGGTAGCCAGGGGCAATGAGCAGTTCTTC
v_gene: TRBV11-3
d_gene: .
abundance: .
j_gene: TRBJ2-1

CDR3aa: CAIAGTGGYNEQFF
CDR3nt: TGTGCCATCGCCGGGACAGGGGGGTACAATGAGCAGTTCTTC
v_gene: TRBV10-3
d_gene: TRBD1
abundance: few
j_gene: TRBJ2-1

CDR3aa: CATSGKTFQYF
CDR3nt: TGTGCCACCAGTGGTAAAACTTTTCAGTACTTC
v_gene: TRBV24-1
d_gene: .
abundance: .
j_gene: TRBJ2-7

CDR3aa: CASSGAGARETQYF
CDR3nt: TGTGCCAGTAGTGGAGCGGGGGCACGGGAGACCCAGTACTTC
v_gene: TRBV19
d_gene: TRBD2
abundance: .
j_gene: TRBJ2-5

CDR3aa: CASSGSGGAGDTQYF
CDR3nt: TGCGCCAGCAGCGGTAGCGGGGGGGCTGGGGATACGCAGTATTTT
v_gene: TRBV5-1
d_gene: TRBD2
abundance: .
j_gene: TRBJ2-3

CDR3aa: CASSQEGGSYGYTF
CDR3nt: TGTGCCAGCAGCCAAGAAGGGGGCAGCTATGGCTACACCTTC
v_gene: TRBV3-1/TRBV3-2
d_gene: TRBD1
abundance: .
j_gene: TRBJ1-2

CDR3aa: CAWSLTGTGLEQYF
CDR3nt: TGTGCCTGGAGTCTTACCGGGACTGGTCTCGAGCAGTACTTC
v_gene: TRBV30
d_gene: .
abundance: once
j_gene: TRBJ2-7

CDR3aa: CASSAGQSVNTEAFF
CDR3nt: TGCGCCAGCAGCGCAGGACAGTCGGTGAACACTGAAGCTTTCTTT
v_gene: TRBV5-1
d_gene: .
abundance: .
j_gene: TRBJ1-1

CDR3aa: CAISETRADQPQHF
CDR3nt: TGTGCCATCAGTGAGACAAGAGCGGATCAGCCCCAGCATTTT
v_gene: TRBV10-3
d_gene: .
abundance: .
j_gene: TRBJ1-5

CDR3aa: CASSLGQTGELFF
CDR3nt: TGTGCCAGCAGCTTAGGCCAGACCGGGGAGCTGTTTTTT
v_gene: TRBV11-2
d_gene: .
abundance: .
j_gene: TRBJ2-2

CDR3aa: CASSAHRGLGAEAFF
CDR3nt: TGTGCCAGCAGCGCCCACAGGGGGCTCGGCGCTGAAGCTTTCTTT
v_gene: TRBV7-8
d_gene: TRBD1
abundance: .
j_gene: TRBJ1-1